The clone carrying this TCR beta chain was counted only a few times. Its antigen is still unknown. This sample was included in a study of cytomegalovirus exposure and HLA in healthy donors. Whole-study context: Assignment to the Caucasian-associated ancestry cluster applied to around 76% of the approximately 360 genotyped donors.

Nominally healthy donors were sampled, though unrecorded immune exposures were likely. PCR amplification relied on 60 Vbeta primers (plus 13 Jbeta primers). The protocol was immunoSEQ multiplex PCR, while the TCRdb copy is restricted to in-frame clones and leaves out a portion. The table lists over 130,000 clones, just under 65% of them singletons. Germline CDR1 is SEHNR and CDR2 is FQNEAQ (reference sequence). V trimming: 2 bases; J trimming: 9 bases; junction bases outside the gene matches: 7. The CDR3 is made up of 15 amino acids. General study points: Reported results showed that the classifier diagnosed cytomegalovirus status with high specificity and sensitivity. TCR beta sequences numbering around 15,000 were associated with HLA alleles at 0.05 false discovery rate in a later analysis.

The rearrangement uses TRBV7-9 and TRBJ2-1, with 10 nucleotides matching TRBD2. This receptor was taken from a woman aged 55-69 years in good health and CMV-seropositive. Sequenced material: PBMCs. The CDR3: CASSLQAGGPGEQFF. DNA for the CDR3: TGTGCCAGCAGCTTACAAGCGGGAGGGCCGGGTGAGCAGTTCTTC.